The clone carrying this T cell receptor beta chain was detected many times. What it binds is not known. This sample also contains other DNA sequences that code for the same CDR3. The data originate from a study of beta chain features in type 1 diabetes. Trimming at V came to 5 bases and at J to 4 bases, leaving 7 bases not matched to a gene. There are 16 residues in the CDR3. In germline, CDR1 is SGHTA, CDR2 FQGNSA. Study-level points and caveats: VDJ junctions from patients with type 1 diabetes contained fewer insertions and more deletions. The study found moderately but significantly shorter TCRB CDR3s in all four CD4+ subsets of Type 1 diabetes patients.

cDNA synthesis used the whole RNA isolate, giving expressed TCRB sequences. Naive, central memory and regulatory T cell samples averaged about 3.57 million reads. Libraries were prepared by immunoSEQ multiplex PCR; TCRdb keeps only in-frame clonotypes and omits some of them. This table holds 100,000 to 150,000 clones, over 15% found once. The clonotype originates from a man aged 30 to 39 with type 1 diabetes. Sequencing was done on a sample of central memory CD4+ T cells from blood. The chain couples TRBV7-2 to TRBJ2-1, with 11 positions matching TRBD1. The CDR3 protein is CASSRTGTGGYNEQFF. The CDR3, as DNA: TGTGCCAGCAGCCGGACCGGGACAGGGGGTTACAATGAGCAGTTCTTC.